This TCR beta chain was profiled in a study of blood T cell repertoires in COVID-19. For the study at large: Sites in the United States, Italy and Spain provided acute and convalescent COVID-19 samples. T cells, B-cell-depleted T cells, or PBMCs supplied cDNA or gDNA.

The repertoire was sequenced with immunoSEQ multiplex PCR; TCRdb's copy has only in-frame clones and lacks some. Of some 400,000 clones detected, over 75% appear once; the ten largest clones hold 2.3%. Trimming at V came to 4 bases and at J to 0 bases, leaving 5 bases not matched to a gene. CDR1 is KGHSH and CDR2 is LQKENI in the germline V gene. This CDR3 contains 15 residues. One Seattle source followed patients from active infection through their disease course. Sequencing was carried out using peripheral blood. The V gene is TRBV18, the J gene TRBJ2-7; 8 bases align to TRBD2. The receptor comes from a woman between 55 and 75 years old with COVID-19, enrolled during active disease. CDR3 loop: CASSRTGTSSYEQYF. Here the CDR3 DNA reads TGTGCCAGCTCACGTACCGGGACTAGCTCCTACGAGCAGTACTTC.